This T cell receptor beta chain was documented in a study of graft-versus-host responses after intestinal transplantation. Study summary: Anti-thymocyte globulin induction, then tacrolimus and steroids for about three years, went to all recipients. Study-level points and caveats: Allografts of patients with graft-donor T cell macrochimerism showed high graft-versus-host to host-versus-graft clone ratios.

Assay: immunoSEQ multiplex PCR; the TCRdb copy retains only in-frame clones and omits some. The sample includes just under 90,000 clones, around 86% of them seen just once. This clone occurred a few times. The antigen remains unidentified. Germline CDR1 reads SGHTS; CDR2 reads YDEGEE. Unmatched junction bases numbered 6, after V lost 4 bases and J lost 5 bases. CDR3 size: 15 residues. The material was unstimulated CD8+ T cells sorted from spleen or lymph node cells, obtained before intestinal transplant. This TCR was recovered from a human donor who received an intestinal transplant. The chain couples TRBV5-8 to TRBJ1-2; 12 positions match TRBD1. This CDR3 is CASSPGQGAGYGYTF. DNA of the CDR3: TGTGCCAGCAGCCCGGGACAGGGGGCAGGGTATGGCTACACCTTC.